The 28 T cell receptor beta chains below all came from one sample that was sequenced in a study of Ad26.COV2.S vaccination and SARS-CoV-2 variants. Treatment noted: 15 to 20 received Ad26.COV2.S at low or high dose, single or two shots; several received placebo; per-sample allocation not given. Material that was analyzed had been drawn on day 63 after the first vaccine or placebo injection. Here immunoSEQ multiplex PCR was the method, and the copy in TCRdb shows in-frame clones only, minus some. In the table there are 350,000 to 450,000 clones, about 88% of which are singletons. The starting material was peripheral blood, obtained in a trial of Ad26.COV2.S vaccine versus placebo. These receptors were collected from a person aged 18-65 years who received the Ad26.COV2.S COVID-19 vaccine or a placebo.

J is TRBJ2-2 and V is TRBV2; unclear D gene. Trimming left V 3 bases short and J 7 bases short, with 0 bases between. CDR1 is SNHLY, CDR2 FYNNEI, per germline. The CDR3 is 10 amino acids. In DNA, the CDR3 is TGTGCCAGCAGTGACGGGGAGCTGTTTTTT. Its translation is CASSDGELFF.

The chain recombines TRBV5-1 with TRBJ1-5, with D uncertain. Trimming left V 3 bases short and J 4 bases short, with 11 bases between. The CDR3 totals 14 residues. CDR1 is SGHRS, CDR2 YFSETQ, per germline. Here the CDR3 reads CASSSGYGNQPQHF. CDR3 DNA: TGCGCCAGCAGCTCGGGGTATGGAAATCAGCCCCAGCATTTT.

V usage is TRBV6-2 or TRBV6-3 and J usage is TRBJ2-3; D is undetermined. The germline gives CDR1 MNHEY, CDR2 SVGEGT. This CDR3 is 13 amino acids long. The V and J ends lost 5 bases and 3 bases respectively, with 9 bases between them. The CDR3: CASSQGRTDTQYF. The CDR3 nucleotides are TGTGCCAGCAGTCAAGGTCGAACAGATACGCAGTATTTT.

V gene TRBV10-3 combines with J gene TRBJ2-5, with a possible D match to TRBD1 (6 bases). The CDR3 is made up of 14 amino acids. The ends were cut back, 3 bases at V and 4 bases at J, with 12 bases in the middle. In germline, CDR1 is ENHRY, CDR2 SYGVKD. The CDR3 DNA reads as TGTGCCATCAGTGACCCCCAGGGGCGAGAGACCCAGTACTTC. The encoded protein is CAISDPQGRETQYF.

The rearrangement links TRBV7-2 to TRBJ2-7; D gene uncertain. The CDR3 spans 12 residues. V was pared by 2 bases and J by 7 bases, with 9 bases between. Germline V CDR1 and CDR2: SGHTA, FQGNSA. This chain's CDR3 is CASSLTGREQYF. The CDR3 nucleotides read TGTGCCAGCAGCTTAACCGGCCGGGAGCAGTACTTC.

The chain combines TRBV7-2 with TRBJ1-2, with a possible D match to TRBD1 (6 bases). V lost 1 base and J lost 2, with 14 bases in between. The CDR3 length is 16 residues. Germline CDR1 SGHTA, CDR2 FQGNSA. The CDR3 loop is CASSLGAGGTNYGYTF. The CDR3, as DNA: TGTGCCAGCAGCTTAGGGGCCGGGGGGACAAACTATGGCTACACCTTC.

The chain recombines TRBV30 with TRBJ1-1, with a weak D call TRBD1 (6 bases). The V and J ends lost 5 bases and 2 bases respectively, with 15 bases between them. The CDR3 has 14 residues. Germline values: CDR1 GTSNPN, CDR2 SVGIG (reference sequence). CDR3 sequence reads: CAWSREGGNTEAFF. The CDR3 DNA sequence: TGTGCCTGGTCGCGGGAGGGGGGAAACACTGAAGCTTTCTTT.

The V and J genes are TRBV28 and TRBJ1-5; D call uncertain. Germline CDR1 reads MDHEN; CDR2 reads SYDVKM. CDR3 length: 16 amino acids. V was cut by 5 bases and J by 1 base, with 15 bases left in between. CDR3 sequence: CASSPFLFGSNQPQHF. The CDR3 coding sequence is TGTGCCAGCAGTCCCTTCCTATTCGGGAGCAATCAGCCCCAGCATTTT.

The rearrangement uses TRBV19 and TRBJ2-2; 12 nucleotides match TRBD1. The CDR3 sequence is 20 residues long. After removal of 3 bases from V and 0 bases from J, the junction contained 11 bases not matched to a gene. Germline V lookup: CDR1 LNHDA, CDR2 SQIVND (reference sequence). For the CDR3, the DNA is TGTGCCAGTAGTATTCCCCGGGACAGGGGGCGGCGAACGAACACCGGGGAGCTGTTTTTT. The encoded protein is CASSIPRDRGRRTNTGELFF.

The rearrangement joins TRBV5-3 to TRBJ1-5, with D uncertain. TRBV5-3 is treated as an ORF (open reading frame) with a function not yet certain. The V gene lost 2 bases and the J gene lost 10 bases, with 4 bases spanning the gap. This CDR3 contains 10 residues. The chain's CDR3 is CARSLSPQHF. In DNA form, the CDR3 reads TGTGCCAGAAGCTTAAGCCCCCAGCATTTT.

The chain employs TRBV2 and TRBJ1-1; perhaps TRBD1 as D (5 bases). Trimming stripped 3 bases from V and 0 bases from J, with 11 bases between. The CDR3 totals 15 residues. The germline V gene has CDR1 SNHLY and CDR2 FYNNEI. The CDR3 DNA reads TGTGCCAGCAGTGAGGGGCTACCAATGAACACTGAAGCTTTCTTT. Protein product: CASSEGLPMNTEAFF.

The chain is built from TRBV11-2 and TRBJ1-1; weak D call: TRBD1 (6 bases). The CDR3 spans 13 residues. With 1 base removed from V and 3 bases from J, the gap between germline ends came to 6 bases. From germline, CDR1 is SGHAT and CDR2 FQNNGV. The CDR3 nucleotides are TGTGCCAGCAGCTTAGGACAGGACACTGAAGCTTTCTTT. It yields the protein CASSLGQDTEAFF.

The chain recombines TRBV6-2 or TRBV6-3 with TRBJ2-7, with a possible D match to TRBD1 (6 bases). Germline V lookup: CDR1 MNHEY, CDR2 SVGEGT. The CDR3 totals 19 residues. V was trimmed by 2 bases and J by 7 bases, leaving 30 bases between them. The chain's CDR3 is CASSYPGTLVGTDPEEQYF. The CDR3 coding sequence is TGTGCCAGCAGTTACCCCGGGACACTAGTTGGGACCGATCCGGAAGAGCAGTACTTC.

This chain joins TRBV3-1 (or the pseudogene TRBV3-2) and TRBJ2-7; a weak D match, TRBD1 (6 bases). The germline V gene encodes CDR1 LGHDT and CDR2 YNNKEL (reference sequence). This CDR3 is built from 18 residues. V was pared by 1 base and J by 1 base, with 20 bases between. The CDR3 nucleotides are TGTGCCAGCAGCCAAGTGTATTTGGGGCAGGGGAGATCCTACGAGCAGTACTTC. Translated, it gives CASSQVYLGQGRSYEQYF.

V and J are TRBV27 and TRBJ2-3, with D tentatively TRBD1 or TRBD2 (6 bases each). Germline V lookup: CDR1 MNHEY, CDR2 SMNVEV (reference sequence). Trimming removed 2 bases from V and 5 bases from J, with 14 bases in between. The CDR3 spans 15 residues. Here the CDR3 DNA reads TGTGCCAGCAGTTTAGTGGGGGGCTTAATAGATACGCAGTATTTT. Amino acid sequence: CASSLVGGLIDTQYF.

The chain combines TRBV2 with TRBJ2-5, with D possibly being TRBD2 (6 bases). The CDR3 is 14 residues long. The germline V gene has CDR1 SNHLY and CDR2 FYNNEI. Trimming removed 6 bases from V and 1 base from J, with 12 bases in between. The CDR3, as DNA: TGTGCCAGCAGCCTGGGACTTCTCCAAGAGACCCAGTACTTC. Translated: CASSLGLLQETQYF.

CDR3 DNA sequence: TGTGCCAGCAGCCGGGGACTCCGTTTCTATGAGCAGTTCTTC. It yields the protein CASSRGLRFYEQFF. The chain links TRBV11-2 to TRBJ2-1, with a weak D call TRBD2 (6 bases). The CDR3 length is 14 residues. Trimming took off 5 bases at V and 8 bases at J, with 16 bases between the two ends. Germline V gene data show CDR1 as SGHAT and CDR2 as FQNNGV.

The CDR3 loop reads CASSPATGGSREKLFF. The CDR3 DNA is TGTGCCAGCAGCCCTGCCACAGGGGGCAGTCGGGAAAAACTGTTTTTT. The chain recombines TRBV3-1 (or the pseudogene TRBV3-2) with TRBJ1-4, with 9 bases fitting TRBD1. There are 16 residues in the CDR3. V gave up 4 bases and J gave up 8 bases; unmatched junction bases: 11. CDR1 LGHDT and CDR2 YNNKEL come from the germline V gene (reference sequence).

The chain combines TRBV18 with TRBJ1-4, with TRBD1 identical over 7 bases. V shed 3 bases, J shed 6 bases, and the junction held 4 bases outside the gene matches. The germline gives CDR1 KGHSH, CDR2 LQKENI. This CDR3 has 14 amino acids. Here the CDR3 reads CASSPYRGDEKLFF. CDR3 nucleotide sequence: TGTGCCAGCTCACCCTACAGGGGTGATGAAAAACTGTTTTTT.

The gene calls are TRBV2 and TRBJ1-2, with 10 bases fitting TRBD1. Germline-derived CDR1 and CDR2 are SNHLY and FYNNEI. V dropped 1 base and J dropped 8; count of bases not matched to a gene: 4. This CDR3 has 14 residues. CDR3 sequence (DNA): TGTGCCAGCAGTGAAGTAGGACAGGGGGTCGGCTACACCTTC. Protein sequence: CASSEVGQGVGYTF.

The rearrangement joins TRBV5-6 to TRBJ1-3, with 7 bases matching TRBD1. J lost 0 bases, V lost 8 bases, and 8 bases had no gene match. Germline CDR1 SGHDT, CDR2 YYEEEE. This CDR3 comprises 15 residues. The CDR3 sequence: CASRTGASSGNTIYF. In DNA, the CDR3 is TGTGCCAGTCGAACAGGGGCATCCTCTGGAAACACCATATATTTT.

This clone was seen only once. CDR3 in amino acids: CASSIGGLQQETQYF. The DNA for the CDR3 is TGTGCCAGCAGCATTGGGGGACTACAACAAGAGACCCAGTACTTC. V gene TRBV9 combines with J gene TRBJ2-5, with TRBD2 matching 7 bases. The CDR3 totals 15 residues. With V trimmed by 4 bases and J by 2 bases, 8 bases remained unmatched. Per germline, CDR1 SGDLS and CDR2 YYNGEE.

The chain carries TRBV5-4 and TRBJ1-6; D unclear. Per the germline V gene, CDR1 is SGHNT and CDR2 is YYREEE (reference sequence). The CDR3 totals 14 residues. V lost 1 base and J lost 4, with 6 bases in between. CDR3 amino acids: CASSLTAYNSPLHF. DNA of the CDR3: TGTGCCAGCAGCTTGACAGCTTATAATTCACCCCTCCACTTT.

V gene TRBV2 combines with J gene TRBJ2-1, with D perhaps TRBD1 (6 bases). V was clipped by 4 bases and J by 4 bases, with 8 bases between them. CDR1 and CDR2 (germline): SNHLY, FYNNEI. The CDR3 is made up of 13 amino acids. As DNA, the CDR3 is TGTGCCAGCAGTGGGACAGAATACAATGAGCAGTTCTTC. Encoded protein: CASSGTEYNEQFF.

V and J are TRBV6-5 and TRBJ1-2; 7 bases map to TRBD1. Losses at the gene ends were 0 bases for V and 11 bases for J; bases not matched to a gene: 12. The germline V gene has CDR1 MNHEY and CDR2 SVGAGI. The CDR3 consists of 15 residues. CDR3 region: CASSYSGQGGRRYTF. The CDR3 nucleotides are TGTGCCAGCAGTTACTCGGGGCAGGGGGGTCGTAGGTACACCTTC.

This chain connects TRBV24-1 to TRBJ2-1; D is undetermined. From germline, CDR1 is KGHDR and CDR2 SFDVKD. Trimming stripped 3 bases from V and 9 bases from J, with 8 bases between. There are 12 residues in the CDR3. The CDR3 DNA reads as TGTGCCACCAGTGATGGGCGGAGTGAGCAGTTCTTC. It encodes CATSDGRSEQFF.

The chain employs TRBV5-4 and TRBJ2-5; possible D gene TRBD2, 6 bases. The CDR3 runs to 15 residues. Germline values: CDR1 SGHNT, CDR2 YYREEE (reference sequence). With 0 bases removed from V and 1 base from J, the gap between germline ends came to 10 bases. DNA for the CDR3: TGTGCCAGCAGCTTGGACGGGGGAGTCCAAGAGACCCAGTACTTC. Translation: CASSLDGGVQETQYF.

The chain recombines TRBV6-2 or TRBV6-3 with TRBJ2-1; TRBD2 agrees at 8 bases. V dropped 2 bases and J dropped 0; count of bases not matched to a gene: 6. Germline CDR1 reads MNHEY; CDR2 reads SVGEGT. The CDR3 contains 17 residues. As DNA, the CDR3 is TGTGCCAGCAGTTACGGGAGCGGGAGTCTCTCCTACAATGAGCAGTTCTTC. Translating gives CASSYGSGSLSYNEQFF.